The present entry profiles one TCR beta chain with its context. The data belong to a study of identifying expanded T cells in peripheral blood. Sequencing was performed with immunoSEQ multiplex PCR; in TCRdb, only in-frame clones are kept and a portion is missing. This repertoire shows roughly 96,000 clones, 88% found once; its top ten account for less than 6%. During the collection period, no donor immune events like infections were recorded. This CDR3 contains 15 residues. Trimming cost V 5 bases and J 6 bases, with 16 bases left between them. The V gene's germline CDR1 is MNHEY and CDR2 SVGAGI. The sequence was collected from a person aged 18 to 75 in good health. The V and J genes are TRBV6-5 and TRBJ2-2, with a possible D match to TRBD1 (6 bases). The sequencing sample was made of blood. The CDR3: CASSRDTGFAGELFF. DNA of the CDR3: TGTGCCAGCAGTAGAGATACAGGGTTCGCCGGGGAGCTGTTTTTT.